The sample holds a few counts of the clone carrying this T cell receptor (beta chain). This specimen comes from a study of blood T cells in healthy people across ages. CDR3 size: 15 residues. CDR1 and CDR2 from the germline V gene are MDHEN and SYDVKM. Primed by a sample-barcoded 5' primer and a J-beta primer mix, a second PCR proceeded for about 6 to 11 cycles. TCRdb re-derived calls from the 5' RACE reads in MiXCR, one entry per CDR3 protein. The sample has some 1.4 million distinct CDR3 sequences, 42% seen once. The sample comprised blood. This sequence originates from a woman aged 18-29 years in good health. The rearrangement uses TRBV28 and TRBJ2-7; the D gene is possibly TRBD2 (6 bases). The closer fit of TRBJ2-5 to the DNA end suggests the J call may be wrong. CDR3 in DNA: TGTGCCAGCAGTTTATGGCGGGGCGCTCAAGAGACCCAGTACTTC. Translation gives CASSLWRGAQETQYF.